These 18 T cell receptor beta chains were all obtained from the same sample, sequenced in a study of CD8 T cell repertoires and HIV-1 epitope variants. Method: immunoSEQ multiplex PCR; TCRdb's copy keeps in-frame clones and lacks some. The table records tens of thousands of clones, roughly four fifths of them present only once. Sequencing input: uncultured baseline CD8+ T cells from peripheral blood mononuclear cells (PBMCs). The receptors here all came from a male donor with HIV.

The chain is built from TRBV7-9 and TRBJ1-1, with a tentative D call TRBD1 (6 bases). The germline V gene has CDR1 SEHNR and CDR2 FQNEAQ (reference sequence). V shed 1 base and J shed 4 bases, with 13 bases lying between them. CDR3 size: 15 residues. In nucleotides, the CDR3 is TGTGCCAGCAGCTTAGTTCCGGGGGCGGGCACTGAAGCTTTCTTT. Protein product: CASSLVPGAGTEAFF.

V is TRBV6-5 and J is TRBJ1-5; TRBD1 is a possible D gene (6 bases). The CDR3 totals 15 residues. V was cut by 4 bases and J by 0 bases, with 10 bases left in between. Germline V gene lookup returns CDR1 MNHEY and CDR2 SVGAGI. The CDR3 sequence: CASSSDRNSNQPQHF. CDR3 DNA sequence: TGTGCCAGCAGTTCCGACAGGAATAGCAATCAGCCCCAGCATTTT.

The chain couples TRBV6-1 to TRBJ1-5; 11 bases align to TRBD1. The V and J ends lost 2 bases and 0 bases, in that order; junction bases with no gene match: 6. Germline V gene lookup returns CDR1 MNHNS and CDR2 SASEGT. This CDR3 is 18 amino acids long. The CDR3 spells CASSEPSGQGVSNQPQHF. The DNA for the CDR3 is TGTGCCAGCAGTGAACCGTCGGGACAGGGGGTTAGCAATCAGCCCCAGCATTTT.

V usage is TRBV5-1 and J usage is TRBJ1-4; perhaps TRBD1 as D (6 bases). Germline lookup yields CDR1 SGHRS and CDR2 YFSETQ. The CDR3 contains 18 residues. Trimming removed 0 bases at V and 6 bases at J, with 21 bases between. DNA of the CDR3: TGCGCCAGCAGCTTGGGGGGTACCCAGGGGCTTAAGGATGAAAAACTGTTTTTT. This translates into CASSLGGTQGLKDEKLFF. Full variable domain (missing parts from reference TRBV5-1 and TRBJ1-4): KAGVTQTPRYLIKTRGQQVTLSCSPISGHRSVSWYQQTPGQGLQFLFEYFSETQRNKGNFPGRFSGRQFSNSRSEMNVSTLELGDSALYLCASSLGGTQGLKDEKLFFGSGTQLSVL.

The gene calls are TRBV7-9 and TRBJ1-2; no clear D. The ends were cut back, 1 base at V and 9 bases at J, with 12 bases in the middle. The CDR3 has 13 residues. Germline CDR1 and CDR2: SEHNR and FQNEAQ (reference sequence). CDR3 nucleotides: TGTGCCAGCAGCTTAGATCGGTCCGGCCGCTACACCTTC. It specifies CASSLDRSGRYTF.

The chain recombines TRBV27 with TRBJ2-3, with 7 positions matching TRBD1. V lost 5 bases and J lost 2; bases outside the gene matches: 19. The V gene's germline CDR1 is MNHEY and CDR2 SMNVEV (reference sequence). This CDR3 contains 19 residues. The CDR3 protein is CASSAGTAKSILYTDTQYF. The CDR3 nucleotides read TGTGCCAGCAGTGCTGGGACAGCCAAATCTATTCTCTACACAGATACGCAGTATTTT.

The rearrangement joins TRBV6-5 to TRBJ1-2, with D maybe TRBD1 (5 bases). The CDR3 length is 13 residues. Trimming removed 4 bases at V and 8 bases at J, with 14 bases between. Per the germline V gene, CDR1 is MNHEY and CDR2 is SVGAGI. CDR3 sequence reads: CASSSTGRGGYTF. The CDR3 coding sequence is TGTGCCAGCAGTTCCACGGGGCGCGGGGGCTACACCTTC.

The rearrangement links TRBV7-9 to TRBJ2-1; 9 nucleotides agree with TRBD1. Trimming at V came to 5 bases and at J to 1 base, leaving 3 bases not matched to a gene. Germline V gene lookup returns CDR1 SEHNR and CDR2 FQNEAQ (reference sequence). There are 15 residues in the CDR3. The CDR3 sequence is CASSLTGGSYNEQFF. The CDR3 region has the DNA TGTGCCAGCAGCCTGACAGGGGGATCCTACAATGAGCAGTTCTTC.

There are a few counts of this clone. The chain links TRBV5-4 to TRBJ2-7; the D gene is possibly TRBD2 (5 bases). The CDR3 runs 15 residues. Between the trimmed V and J ends, which lost 2 bases and 0 bases, there was a span of 12 bases. Per germline, CDR1 SGHNT and CDR2 YYREEE (reference sequence). The CDR3 sequence is CASSLRGSASYEQYF. The CDR3 nucleotides read TGTGCCAGCAGCTTAAGAGGGTCGGCCTCCTACGAGCAGTACTTC.

This chain connects TRBV25-1 to TRBJ2-7, with D possibly TRBD1 on 6 matching bases. Germline V gives CDR1 MGHDK, CDR2 SYGVNS. V gave up 4 bases and J gave up 3 bases, with 13 bases separating them. This CDR3 spans 14 amino acids. This CDR3 is CASSARGGIYEQYF. The CDR3, as DNA: TGTGCCAGCAGTGCCCGAGGGGGAATCTACGAGCAGTACTTC.

The rearrangement joins TRBV5-6 to TRBJ1-5; TRBD1 matches 11 bases. This CDR3 has 14 residues. Germline lookup yields CDR1 SGHDT and CDR2 YYEEEE. V lost 4 bases, J lost 5 bases, and 2 bases stayed unmatched. In DNA form, the CDR3 reads TGTGCCAGCAGCGAGGGACAGGGGGATCAGCCCCAGCATTTT. Its translation: CASSEGQGDQPQHF.

The CDR3 nucleotides are TGTGCCTGGAGCCTTAAGGAGACCCAGTACTTC. This gives the protein CAWSLKETQYF. This chain uses TRBV30 with TRBJ2-5; no clear D. The length of the CDR3 is 11 residues. V lost 3 bases, J lost 5 bases, and 7 bases lay in between. Germline V gives CDR1 GTSNPN, CDR2 SVGIG (reference sequence).

This clone was counted a single time. The chain couples TRBV4-2 to TRBJ2-5; D is possibly TRBD2 (5 bases). Germline CDR1 reads LGHNA; CDR2 reads YNFKEQ. This CDR3 contains 14 residues. Trimming removed 1 base at V and 5 bases at J, with 11 bases between. The CDR3 region is CASSQVRLAETQYF. DNA for the CDR3: TGTGCCAGCAGCCAAGTGCGGCTAGCTGAGACCCAGTACTTC.

This clone was detected once. Its ends do not fully match the called genes, so a read error is possible. V usage is TRBV5-4 and J usage is TRBJ1-6, with D possibly TRBD1 on 5 matching bases. The CDR3 totals 17 residues. Germline V gives CDR1 SGHNT, CDR2 YYREEE (reference sequence). The CDR3 DNA reads TGCGCCAGCAGCCAAGGTACCCGGGGCCAGTATAATTCACCCCTCCACTTT. Its protein is CASSQGTRGQYNSPLHF.

This clone was seen only once. The chain combines TRBV2 with TRBJ1-1; D is unclear. V lost 2 bases and J 9 bases, leaving 16 bases between the germline ends. The length of the CDR3 is 14 residues. The germline CDR1 and CDR2 sequences are SNHLY and FYNNEI. In nucleotides, the CDR3 is TGTGCCAGCAGTGAATTCCGTCCGGACCATCAAGCTTTCTTT. It encodes CASSEFRPDHQAFF.

The chain is built from TRBV7-6 and TRBJ2-5, with D possibly TRBD1 on 5 matching bases. V dropped 7 bases and J dropped 2 bases, with 14 bases sitting between them. The germline CDR1 and CDR2 sequences are SGHVS and FNYEAQ. The CDR3 totals 14 residues. The CDR3 reads CASISQQGQETQYF. CDR3 coding DNA: TGTGCCAGCATCAGCCAGCAGGGTCAAGAGACCCAGTACTTC.

The rearrangement joins TRBV7-8 to TRBJ2-1, with D perhaps matching TRBD2 (6 bases). This CDR3 comprises 13 residues. Per the germline V gene, CDR1 is SGHVS and CDR2 is FQNEAQ. Trimming cost V 4 bases and J 4 bases, with 8 bases left between them. CDR3 DNA: TGTGCCAGCAGCTCGGGACTTTACAATGAGCAGTTCTTC. This codes for CASSSGLYNEQFF.

The count of this clone is one. The chain employs TRBV7-2 and TRBJ2-7; no firm D call. With 5 bases removed from V and 3 bases from J, the gap between germline ends came to 11 bases. Germline V gene lookup returns CDR1 SGHTA and CDR2 FQGNSA. The CDR3 length is 13 residues. The CDR3 loop is CASSPVVDYEQYF. The CDR3 nucleotides are TGTGCCAGCAGCCCGGTTGTAGACTACGAGCAGTACTTC.